This T cell receptor beta chain was sequenced in a study of cytomegalovirus exposure and HLA in healthy donors (dated by TCRdb to 2016 to 2017). Context from the whole study: An earlier analysis of several hundred of the donors reported 250 to 300 Gb of sequence data and roughly 100 million unique TCR beta sequences from some 180 million T cells. A later genetic analysis took genome-wide SNP genotypes for 398 of the 666 donors and used that subset as a discovery cohort. An earlier analysis of 450 to 750 of the donors used high-throughput TCR beta sequencing to judge whether each TCR beta V gene segment behaved as functional or pseudogenic. A later analysis re-analyzed previously published TCR beta repertoires from hundreds of donors and added high-resolution HLA genotyping to study TCR occurrence patterns. The genetic ancestry cluster associated with self-reported Caucasian donors included about four fifths of the approximately 400 genotyped donors. In the later analysis, no new phenotypic data were used to find candidate immune exposures; instead, reliance was placed on TCR beta sequences and their occurrence across donors. About 310 gigabases of sequencing data and 70 million to 85 million unique TCR sequences were included in an early release covering about 700 HLA-typed donors. High-throughput TCR immunosequencing, statistical association of individual TCRs with disease status, and machine learning were combined to predict cytomegalovirus infection status. Every discovery cohort repertoire had been produced on one sequencing platform. Typing coverage varied by locus: roughly 620-640 donors for A, B, C, DRB1 and DQB1; 522 for DQA1; more than 600 for DPA1; around 490 for DPB1. On average, around 200,000 unique TCR beta nucleotide sequences were sequenced per donor among roughly 430 genotyped donors of the cohort, with roughly 18% of those sequences being non-productive. Besides the first cohort of 500 to 700 subjects, a separate validation cohort made up of 120 different subjects was used. Donor age, sex, ethnicity and CMV serostatus were compiled alongside the repertoire data. The study used immunosequencing to profile the T cell repertoires of approximately 650 subjects and linked those repertoires to cytomegalovirus serostatus. Roughly five DR-DQ haplotypes were handled as single units for association and clustering, since linkage in the cohort was strong. The aim of the study was to test whether cataloging public T cell receptors could identify signatures of past pathogen exposure. HLA typing included class I and class II loci at four-digit resolution. Here is what the overall study found, with its caveats: Because counts were too low, about 18 rarely observed V segments, including chromosome 9 orphons, were excluded from the earlier analysis of under 650 of the donors. Because HLA typing was missing for some donors at each locus, association tests included only the typed subset. The presence/absence analyses assumed that sequencing depth was roughly uniform across donors, and that assumption may not be true. A group of highly shared sequence variants was considered likely to be a technical artifact of the sequencing pipeline. A further reported finding was that TCR beta sequences accurately predicted the HLA-A and HLA-B alleles for most subjects in the first cohort. Most TCR sequences were observed very rarely across donors, whereas some public TCRs were present in many individuals. According to a later analysis, most CMV-associated TCR beta chains appeared to be HLA-restricted, and the HLA associations seemed to be driven largely by CMV exposure. In the study, roughly 160 TCR beta chains were listed as associated with cytomegalovirus. Three of the identified cytomegalovirus-associated TCR beta chains were confirmed in vitro to be specific for cytomegalovirus antigens. Immune exposure information for the cohort was limited to CMV serostatus. According to a later analysis, parvovirus B19, influenza, CMV and Epstein-Barr virus appeared linked to several top co-occurrence clusters. In a later genetic analysis, fewer N-insertions in productive TCRs were reported among donors in an Asian-associated ancestry cluster than the 666-donor mean. Some IMGT-functional V segments, including TRBV6-2 and TRBV6-3, could not be distinguished by the 87-base-pair reads and were therefore excluded. In both the original and validation cohorts, the classifier was reported to diagnose cytomegalovirus status with high specificity and sensitivity. An association between a missense DCLRE1C variant and V-gene and J-gene trimming of TCR beta chains was found in a later genetic analysis and replicated in an independent cohort. According to a later analysis, TCR association rates differed among HLA loci, with DRB1 alleles showing the most associated TCRs and HLA-C alleles showing the fewest. Linkage disequilibrium might explain the correlated functional status among segregating V segments, but an unknown experimental factor could not be excluded. According to the authors, the approach could potentially be generalized to other disease states and immunological phenotypes. In an earlier analysis of roughly 560 of the donors, most TCR beta V segments were observed in productive rearrangements about 87% or about 30% of the time, broadly matching IMGT annotations. Compared with equally common non-associated chains, HLA-associated TCR beta chains in a later analysis were more clonally expanded and had lower generation probabilities. A later analysis associated 15,000 or so TCR beta sequences with specific HLA alleles at a false discovery rate of 0.05. When HLA alleles, especially DR and DQ, strongly co-occurred, TCR associations were difficult to assign to individual alleles. Only TCR beta chains were sequenced in this cohort, and the absence of alpha or paired-chain data limited detectable features.

The cohort was made up of 650 to 700 healthy bone marrow donors. All cohort members were sampled while nominally healthy, although unrecorded immune exposures were likely present. The donor tested CMV seropositive and was one of the 289 seropositive cohort members. A peripheral blood sample was collected from each donor, and TCR beta sequencing was performed on peripheral blood mononuclear cells. The Qiagen DNeasy Blood Extraction Kit was used to extract genomic DNA from the blood cell samples. A remark on this clone: The antigen it recognizes is unknown. At one of its ends the junction is not consistent with the germline gene, which may arise from a read error.

The method was the immunoSEQ multiplex PCR assay. For the multiplex PCR, a mixture combining 60 forward primers for TCR Vbeta segments and 13 reverse primers for TCR Jbeta segments was used. A multiplex PCR assay on genomic DNA amplified the CDR3 region of rearranged TCR beta genes. The Illumina HiSeq System was used to sequence the amplified TCR beta libraries as 87-base-pair reads. The study's processing was this. A later analysis tallied some 79 million unique TCR beta chains across the approximately 670 repertoires, and around 10 million of those chains were shared by two or more donors. A nearest-neighbor algorithm error-corrected the raw reads and collapsed the reads into unique sequences, merging closely related sequences to remove PCR and sequencing errors. V, D and J gene segments were assigned by aligning CDR3 sequences to IMGT reference sequences. For a sequence to be retained, at least a six-nucleotide match to both a V gene segment and a J gene segment was required. Rearrangements were called productive when the CDR3 lacked stop codons and stayed in frame with V and J; all others were non-productive. Following IMGT convention, CDR3 was defined as the stretch from the second conserved V-encoded cysteine to the conserved J-encoded phenylalanine. The earlier analysis of some 550 of the donors excluded any sequence lacking an unambiguous match to a single V gene segment. In an earlier analysis of 587 of the donors, a V segment was called functional when productive rearrangements were above 56.7%, and segregating when the standard deviation between donors exceeded 5%. A statistical classification framework was built to diagnose cytomegalovirus status from the catalog of TCR beta chain sequences. A later analysis assigned V and J genes by comparing TCR nucleotide sequences with IMGT/GENE-DB human TR gene sequences. Using the TCRdist pipeline, a later analysis assigned CDR3 sequences along with most-parsimonious VDJ recombination scenarios. In a later analysis, each TCR beta chain was defined by its CDR3 amino acid sequence together with its V-gene family, and reads lacking a unique V-gene family were excluded. A later analysis removed 500 to 600 highly shared, low-generation-probability nucleotide sequences to deal with suspected cross-contamination and a sequencing artifact. For each public chain, a later analysis derived a clonal expansion index from normalized ranks of inferred template counts within each repertoire. A later analysis computed generation probabilities with a VDJ recombination model fitted to out-of-frame rearrangements, and checked the results against IGoR. A later analysis scored TCR-TCR, TCR-HLA and TCR-CMV co-occurrence with hypergeometric tests, applying a repertoire-size bias correction to TCR pairs. In a later analysis, false discovery rates were estimated by permuting HLA or CMV assignments 20 times. In a later analysis, co-occurring TCRs were grouped with DBSCAN, and TCRdist sequence similarity was added when clustering was performed within HLA-allele-positive subsets. Repertoires with fewer than 30,000 or more than 120,000 public chains, plus five repertoires with anomalous nucleotide sharing, were excluded from co-occurrence clustering. TCRdb took over this immuneACCESS table, retaining in-frame rearrangements with V and J assigned. Such tables are incomplete; in checked studies, under half of the missing clones stem from an unresolved V gene, and the remainder is unexplained. V, J and clone size reflect that table, while D and trimming were determined from the DNA. Within this sample are around 170,000 clones, with around 80% of them counted one time only. Of the sample, under 3% is held by the ten largest clones.

The CDR3 runs 16 residues from the cysteine to the phenylalanine. The retained sequence is limited to the CDR3, 48 bases, with the frame set at the first base. CDR1 and CDR2 are read off the germline V gene as SQVTM and ANQGSEA. The clonotype comes from a woman in her twenties or thirties in good health and CMV-seropositive. The chain uses TRBV29-1 and TRBJ2-6, with 8 bases aligning to TRBD1. The specimen sequenced was PBMCs. Read as DNA, the sequence is TGCAGCGTTGCGGACAGGGTCTTCTCTGGGGCCAACGGCCTGACTTTC. Translated, it gives CSVADRVFSGANGLTF.